This T cell receptor (beta chain) derives from a study of control samples from healthy donors and cancer patients. Profiling relied on immunoSEQ multiplex PCR, and the TCRdb table lists in-frame clones only, not all of them. In the table there are around 120,000 clones, more than 75% of which are singletons. V lost 4 bases, J lost 0 bases, and 13 bases lay in between. Germline V gives CDR1 SGHTA, CDR2 FQGNSA. The CDR3 consists of 15 residues. V and J are TRBV7-2 and TRBJ2-7; D possibly corresponds to TRBD1 (5 bases). This clonotype was sampled from a man in his forties or fifties in good health. Sample: blood. CDR3 bases: TGTGCCAGCAGCTCAGGGCCCCGGATCTCCTACGAGCAGTACTTC. Protein: CASSSGPRISYEQYF. The complete variable domain, with remaining parts taken from reference TRBV7-2 and TRBJ2-7, reads GAGVSQSPSNKVTEKGKDVELRCDPISGHTALYWYRQSLGQGLEFLIYFQGNSAPDKSGLPSDRFSAERTGGSVSTLTIQRTQQEDSAVYLCASSSGPRISYEQYFGPGTRLTVT.